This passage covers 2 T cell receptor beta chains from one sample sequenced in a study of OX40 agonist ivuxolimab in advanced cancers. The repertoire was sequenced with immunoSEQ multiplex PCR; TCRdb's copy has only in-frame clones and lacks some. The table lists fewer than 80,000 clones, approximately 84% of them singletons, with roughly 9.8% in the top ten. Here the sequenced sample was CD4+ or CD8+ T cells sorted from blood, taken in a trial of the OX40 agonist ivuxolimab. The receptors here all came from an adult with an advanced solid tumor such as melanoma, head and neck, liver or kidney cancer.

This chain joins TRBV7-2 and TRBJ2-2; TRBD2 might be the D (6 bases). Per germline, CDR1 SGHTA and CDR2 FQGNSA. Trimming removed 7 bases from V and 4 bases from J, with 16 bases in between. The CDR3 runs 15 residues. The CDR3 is CASIPVHGSTGELFF. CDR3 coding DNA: TGTGCCAGCATCCCAGTCCACGGGAGCACCGGGGAGCTGTTTTTT.

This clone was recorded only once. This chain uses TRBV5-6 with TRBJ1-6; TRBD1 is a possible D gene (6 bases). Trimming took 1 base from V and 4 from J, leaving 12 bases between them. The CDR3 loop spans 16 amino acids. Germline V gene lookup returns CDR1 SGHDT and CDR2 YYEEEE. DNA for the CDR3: TGTGCCAGCAGCTTGTGGACAGCGATTTATAATTCACCCCTCCACTTT. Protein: CASSLWTAIYNSPLHF. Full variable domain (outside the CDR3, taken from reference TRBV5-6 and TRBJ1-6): DAGVTQSPTHLIKTRGQQVTLRCSPKSGHDTVSWYQQALGQGPQFIFQYYEEEERQRGNFPDRFSGHQFPNYSSELNVNALLLGDSALYLCASSLWTAIYNSPLHFGNGTRLTVT.